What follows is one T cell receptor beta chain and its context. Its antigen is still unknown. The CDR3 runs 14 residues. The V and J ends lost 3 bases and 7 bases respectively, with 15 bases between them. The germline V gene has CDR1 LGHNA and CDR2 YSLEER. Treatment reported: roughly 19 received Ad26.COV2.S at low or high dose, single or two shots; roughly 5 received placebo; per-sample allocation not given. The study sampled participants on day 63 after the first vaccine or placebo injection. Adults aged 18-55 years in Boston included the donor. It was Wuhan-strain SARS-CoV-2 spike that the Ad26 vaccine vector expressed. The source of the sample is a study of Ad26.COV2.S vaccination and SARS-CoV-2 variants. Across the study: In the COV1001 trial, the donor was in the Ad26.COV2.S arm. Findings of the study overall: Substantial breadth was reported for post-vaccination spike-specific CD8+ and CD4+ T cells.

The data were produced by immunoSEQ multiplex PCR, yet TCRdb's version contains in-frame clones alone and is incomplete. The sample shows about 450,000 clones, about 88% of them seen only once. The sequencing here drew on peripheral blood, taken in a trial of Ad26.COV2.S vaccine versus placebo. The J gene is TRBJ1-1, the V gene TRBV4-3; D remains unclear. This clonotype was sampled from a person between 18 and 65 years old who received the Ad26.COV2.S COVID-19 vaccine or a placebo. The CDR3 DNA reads TGCGCCAGCAGCCAGGGCCGACATCCGGGTGAAGCTTTCTTT. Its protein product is CASSQGRHPGEAFF.